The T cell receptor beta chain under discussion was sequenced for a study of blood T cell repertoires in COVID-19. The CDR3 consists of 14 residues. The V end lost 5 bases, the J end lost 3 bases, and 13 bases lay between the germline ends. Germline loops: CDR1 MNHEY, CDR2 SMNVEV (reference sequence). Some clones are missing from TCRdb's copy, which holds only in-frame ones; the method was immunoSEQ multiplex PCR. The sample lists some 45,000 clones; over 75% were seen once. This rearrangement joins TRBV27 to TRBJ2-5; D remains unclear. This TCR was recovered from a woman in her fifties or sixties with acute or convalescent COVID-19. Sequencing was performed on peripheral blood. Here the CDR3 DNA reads TGTGCCAGCAGTCCCTATACTTCGGAAGAGACCCAGTACTTC. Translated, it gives CASSPYTSEETQYF.